One sample yielded the 25 T cell receptor beta chains listed below, sequenced in a study of T-cell reconstitution after alpha-beta-depleted transplantation in children. Preparation of the TCRbeta library was carried out with unique molecular identifiers. One entry per CDR3 protein, called by TCRdb with MiXCR from the PCR reads. The sample records around 600,000 distinct CDR3 sequences, about 10% being singletons. Source: PBMCs from the stem cell graft donor, taken from the stem cell graft. The receptors derive from a human donor who donated a stem cell graft to a child with acute myeloid leukemia.

This clonotype was observed many times. The chain is built from TRBV14 and TRBJ2-1, with D maybe TRBD2 (5 bases). This CDR3 is built from 15 residues. Germline CDR1 SGHDN, CDR2 FVKESK. Trimming left V 1 base short and J 4 bases short, with 11 bases between. The CDR3 sequence: CASSQVMGAYNEQFF. The CDR3 DNA is TGTGCCAGCAGCCAAGTAATGGGAGCTTACAATGAGCAGTTCTTC.

This clonotype was detected a few times. V is TRBV20-1 and J is TRBJ2-7; D is perhaps TRBD1 (7 bases). There are 15 residues in the CDR3. Trimming left V 5 bases short and J 10 bases short, with 27 bases between. The germline gives CDR1 DFQATT, CDR2 SNEGSKA (reference sequence). The CDR3 loop reads CSARSPGTDSGTQYF. The CDR3 region has the DNA TGCAGTGCTCGATCCCCCGGGACAGACTCCGGGACTCAGTACTTC.

This chain links TRBV3-1 with TRBJ2-1; TRBD2 matches at 8 bases. Germline trimming cut 1 base from V and 7 bases from J; bases unmatched to any gene: 12. Per the germline V gene, CDR1 is LGHDT and CDR2 is YNNKEL (reference sequence). The CDR3 spans 17 residues. The CDR3 loop is CASSQGQRGRFGNEQFF. The CDR3 DNA reads as TGTGCCAGCAGCCAAGGACAGCGCGGGAGGTTCGGGAATGAGCAGTTCTTC.

This clonotype occurred many times. This chain connects TRBV5-6 to TRBJ2-1; TRBD2 aligns across 14 bases. The germline V gene encodes CDR1 SGHDT and CDR2 YYEEEE. V shed 3 bases and J 15 bases; nucleotides not matched to a gene: 8. CDR3 length: 14 residues. The CDR3: CASSSGTSGSGRFF. The CDR3 region has the DNA TGTGCCAGCAGCTCCGGGACTAGCGGGAGCGGGAGGTTCTTC.

In this sample, this clonotype turned up many times. The chain employs TRBV15 and TRBJ2-1; D ambiguous. In germline, CDR1 is LNHNV, CDR2 YYDKDF (reference sequence). Trimming pared 6 bases from V and 4 bases from J, leaving 10 bases between. CDR3 length equals 13 residues. CDR3 nucleotide sequence: TGTGCCACCAGTAGGGAAGGGTACAATGAGCAGTTCTTC. Its translation is CATSREGYNEQFF.

The rearrangement joins TRBV7-9 to TRBJ2-1, with 13 bases matching TRBD2. Germline CDR1 is SEHNR and CDR2 is FQNEAQ (reference sequence). With 0 bases clipped from V and 7 bases from J, the junction kept 6 bases outside the gene matches. The CDR3 consists of 17 residues. CDR3 protein: CASSLARLAGGPNEQFF. In nucleotides, the CDR3 is TGTGCCAGCAGCTTAGCCCGACTAGCGGGAGGCCCGAATGAGCAGTTCTTC. Looking up the rest from reference TRBV7-9 and TRBJ2-1 gives the full variable domain: DTGVSQNPRHKITKRGQNVTFRCDPISEHNRLYWYRQTLGQGPEFLTYFQNEAQLEKSRLLSDRFSAERPKGSFSTLEIQRTEQGDSAMYLCASSLARLAGGPNEQFFGPGTRLTVL.

This clonotype appeared many times. The chain carries TRBV12-3 or TRBV12-4 and TRBJ2-5; 14 nucleotides match TRBD2. Losses at the gene ends were 3 bases for V and 6 bases for J; bases not matched to a gene: 3. The CDR3 has 15 residues. CDR3: CASSLRTSGRKTQYF. The CDR3 DNA is TGTGCCAGCAGTTTGAGGACTAGCGGGAGGAAGACCCAGTACTTC.

This clonotype was seen many times. The gene calls are TRBV7-3 and TRBJ2-1; 15 nucleotides line up with TRBD2. V was clipped by 3 bases and J by 7 bases; unmatched bases: 4. CDR1 SGHTA and CDR2 FQGTGA come from the germline V gene. The CDR3 loop spans 16 amino acids. This CDR3 reads CASSLEGTSGRNEQFF. CDR3 bases: TGTGCCAGCAGCTTGGAAGGGACTAGCGGGAGGAATGAGCAGTTCTTC.

This clonotype turned up a few times. J is TRBJ1-1 and V is TRBV6-1, with D tentatively TRBD1 (6 bases). This CDR3 region has 14 residues. Trimming took 3 bases from V and 6 from J, leaving 14 bases between them. Germline V gene data show CDR1 as MNHNS and CDR2 as SASEGT. The CDR3 is CASSERTGFAEAFF. The CDR3 DNA follows: TGTGCCAGCAGTGAGCGTACAGGGTTCGCTGAAGCTTTCTTT.

This clonotype was found a few times. The chain joins TRBV20-1 to TRBJ2-1; D might be TRBD1 or TRBD2, each matching 5 bases. The CDR3 contains 14 residues. CDR1 is DFQATT, CDR2 SNEGSKA, per germline (reference sequence). V gave up 6 bases and J gave up 0 bases, with 12 bases separating them. The CDR3 here is CSAPGSHSYNEQFF. In nucleotides, the CDR3 is TGCAGTGCCCCAGGGAGCCACTCCTACAATGAGCAGTTCTTC.

CDR3 protein: CASSWLTGGETQYF. The CDR3 DNA reads TGTGCCAGCAGTTGGCTCACAGGGGGAGAGACCCAGTACTTC. The chain recombines TRBV6-5 with TRBJ2-5, with TRBD1 matching over 8 bases. Germline trimming cut 4 bases from V and 4 bases from J; bases unmatched to any gene: 5. The CDR3 consists of 14 residues. Germline V CDR1 and CDR2: MNHEY, SVGAGI.

The chain carries TRBV30 and TRBJ1-1, with no clear D. V was pared by 1 base and J by 1 base, with 10 bases between. Per germline, CDR1 GTSNPN and CDR2 SVGIG (reference sequence). This CDR3 comprises 14 residues. The CDR3: CAWSDYTSNTEAFF. CDR3 nucleotides: TGTGCCTGGAGTGATTACACTTCGAACACTGAAGCTTTCTTT.

This clonotype has more than one count but fewer than ten. This chain connects TRBV29-1 to TRBJ2-7; 8 nucleotides agree with TRBD2. The V gene's germline CDR1 is SQVTM and CDR2 ANQGSEA. With V trimmed by 5 bases and J by 1 base, 7 bases remained unmatched. The CDR3 is 14 residues long. In DNA form, the CDR3 reads TGCAGCGTTCTCCCCCGCGGGGGGTCCTACGAGCAGTACTTC. Residues: CSVLPRGGSYEQYF.

This clonotype was observed a handful of times. The rearrangement uses TRBV6-1 and TRBJ2-7; 7 bases are a match to TRBD2. The CDR3 sequence is 14 residues long. From germline, CDR1 is MNHNS and CDR2 SASEGT. V gave up 6 bases and J gave up 3 bases; unmatched junction bases: 8. The CDR3 region is CASRGGEVLYEQYF. In nucleotides, the CDR3 is TGTGCCAGCAGGGGGGGGGAAGTACTCTACGAGCAGTACTTC.

J is TRBJ2-3 and V is TRBV5-1; maybe TRBD1 (6 bases). V gave up 5 bases and J gave up 3 bases, with 10 bases separating them. Germline V gene lookup returns CDR1 SGHRS and CDR2 YFSETQ. This CDR3 is 13 amino acids long. CDR3 loop: CASSNQGTDTQYF. CDR3 nucleotides: TGCGCCAGCAGTAACCAGGGGACAGATACGCAGTATTTT.

Only a few counts were recorded for this clonotype. This chain uses TRBV6-1 with TRBJ1-1, with TRBD1 identical over 10 bases. The V and J ends lost 6 bases and 11 bases, in that order; junction bases with no gene match: 6. This CDR3 has 12 residues. Germline V gene data show CDR1 as MNHNS and CDR2 as SASEGT. The chain's CDR3 is CASSDRGLDAFF. The DNA for the CDR3 is TGTGCCAGCAGCGACAGGGGGCTCGACGCTTTCTTT.

This chain connects TRBV20-1 to TRBJ2-7, with 14 bases fitting TRBD2. After removal of 6 bases from V and 2 bases from J, the junction contained 12 bases not matched to a gene. In germline, CDR1 is DFQATT, CDR2 SNEGSKA (reference sequence). The CDR3 is 17 amino acids. The DNA of the CDR3 is TGCAGTGCCTCGGCCGGGACTAGCGGGAGTAGGGCCTACGAGCAGTACTTC. This codes for CSASAGTSGSRAYEQYF.

The rearrangement joins TRBV6-2 or TRBV6-3 to TRBJ2-1; D may be TRBD1 or TRBD2 (6 bases each). The CDR3 length is 15 residues. CDR1 is MNHEY and CDR2 is SVGEGT in the germline V gene. Trimming stripped 2 bases from V and 6 bases from J, with 14 bases between. The CDR3 region is CASSYPRGQVNEQFF. CDR3 nucleotide sequence: TGTGCCAGCAGTTACCCCCGGGGGCAAGTCAATGAGCAGTTCTTC.

This clonotype was counted a few times. V and J are TRBV5-1 and TRBJ1-1, with TRBD1 identical over 9 bases. Germline V CDR1 and CDR2: SGHRS, YFSETQ. V trimming: 0 bases; J trimming: 4 bases; junction bases outside the gene matches: 7. The CDR3 has 16 residues. DNA for the CDR3: TGCGCCAGCAGCTTGGCAACAGGGGGCGGCGTCACTGAAGCTTTCTTT. Translated: CASSLATGGGVTEAFF.

This clonotype was counted many times. This chain connects TRBV20-1 to TRBJ1-6, with D possibly being TRBD1 (6 bases). Trimming cost V 0 bases and J 2 bases, with 8 bases left between them. This CDR3 spans 15 amino acids. In germline, CDR1 is DFQATT, CDR2 SNEGSKA (reference sequence). CDR3 amino acids: CSAREGATYNSPLHF. CDR3 DNA sequence: TGCAGTGCTAGAGAGGGGGCAACCTATAATTCACCCCTCCACTTT.

This clonotype was seen many times. The chain uses TRBV27 and TRBJ2-2; TRBD1 might be the D (6 bases). Trimming cost V 4 bases and J 4 bases, with 13 bases left between them. In germline, CDR1 is MNHEY, CDR2 SMNVEV (reference sequence). The CDR3 extends over 15 amino acids. The CDR3, as DNA: TGTGCCAGCAGTTCGAGGTTGACAGGCACCGGGGAGCTGTTTTTT. Encoded protein: CASSSRLTGTGELFF.

This clonotype was seen many times. The gene calls are TRBV6-2 or TRBV6-3 and TRBJ2-3; no definite D call. Trimming shortened V by 6 bases and J by 5 bases, and 21 bases separated the two germline ends. CDR1 MNHEY and CDR2 SVGEGT come from the germline V gene. CDR3 size: 16 residues. The CDR3 protein is CASSSLLSTGRDTQYF. CDR3 nucleotides: TGTGCCAGCAGCAGCCTACTTTCGACGGGCCGAGATACGCAGTATTTT.

The J gene is TRBJ2-2, the V gene TRBV6-4; 7 bases agree with TRBD2. Per the germline V gene, CDR1 is MRHNA and CDR2 is SNTAGT. The CDR3 has 15 residues. The V and J ends lost 5 bases and 4 bases, in that order; junction bases with no gene match: 7. CDR3 in DNA: TGTGCCAGCAGTCCGTCCAGCGGGGCCACCGGGGAGCTGTTTTTT. Protein product: CASSPSSGATGELFF.

This clonotype has at least ten counts. The chain couples TRBV7-9 to TRBJ1-4, with D uncertain. V shed 2 bases and J shed 7 bases, with 11 bases lying between them. Germline assignment: CDR1 SEHNR and CDR2 FQNEAQ (reference sequence). This CDR3 comprises 14 residues. CDR3 sequence: CASSLYGEGEKLFF. In DNA form, the CDR3 reads TGTGCCAGCAGCTTATACGGGGAGGGTGAAAAACTGTTTTTT.

This sequence joins TRBV6-2 or TRBV6-3 and TRBJ2-7; 9 bases agree with TRBD1. Germline lookup yields CDR1 MNHEY and CDR2 SVGEGT. J lost 2 bases, V lost 0 bases, and 5 bases had no gene match. This CDR3 spans 16 amino acids. Written as DNA, the CDR3 is TGTGCCAGCAGTTACTCCCATCGGACAGGGGCCTACGAGCAGTACTTC. Translation gives CASSYSHRTGAYEQYF.